This entry lists 4 T cell receptor beta chains sequenced from one sample in a study of T-cell memory formation after mild COVID-19. TCRdb reanalysed the 5' RACE reads using MiXCR and keeps one entry per CDR3 protein. This sample has 450,000 or so distinct CDR3 sequences; 20% to 30% occur once, and the top ten carry 12%. Specimen: PBMCs or a T cell subset sorted from them (not recorded which). These receptors were obtained from an adult woman who had mild COVID-19 (a few samples of this study predate the infection). Cell type and time point are not known.

This clonotype has a single count. The CDR3 protein is CSARKTGAYNEQFF. In DNA, the CDR3 is TGCAGTGCTAGGAAGACAGGGGCTTACAATGAGCAGTTCTTC. The chain employs TRBV20-1 and TRBJ2-1, with 8 bases aligning to TRBD1. The CDR3 runs to 14 residues. V was pared by 3 bases and J by 4 bases, with 5 bases of the junction left unmatched. Germline V gives CDR1 DFQATT, CDR2 SNEGSKA (reference sequence).

The V and J genes are TRBV29-1 and TRBJ2-1; no firm D call. V was pared by 7 bases and J by 12 bases, with 13 bases between. This CDR3 contains 10 residues. Germline V gene lookup returns CDR1 SQVTM and CDR2 ANQGSEA. The CDR3: CSGLWGWQFF. The CDR3 DNA reads as TGCAGCGGGCTCTGGGGTTGGCAGTTCTTC.

This clonotype was seen only a few times. V usage is TRBV4-1 and J usage is TRBJ2-1; TRBD1 matches 9 bases. Germline lookup yields CDR1 MGHRA and CDR2 YSYEKL. The CDR3 has 16 residues. Trimming cost V 4 bases and J 6 bases; bases outside gene matches: 10. CDR3 nucleotide sequence: TGCGCCAGCAGCCCCCAACCGGGACAGGGAGGCAATGAGCAGTTCTTC. It encodes CASSPQPGQGGNEQFF.

The genes are TRBV2 and TRBJ2-1; 7 nucleotides line up with TRBD2. From germline, CDR1 is SNHLY and CDR2 FYNNEI. This CDR3 is 13 amino acids long. Losses at the gene ends were 7 bases for V and 5 bases for J; bases not matched to a gene: 5. CDR3 region: CASIQLANNEQFF. The CDR3 DNA follows: TGTGCCAGCATTCAACTAGCGAACAATGAGCAGTTCTTC.